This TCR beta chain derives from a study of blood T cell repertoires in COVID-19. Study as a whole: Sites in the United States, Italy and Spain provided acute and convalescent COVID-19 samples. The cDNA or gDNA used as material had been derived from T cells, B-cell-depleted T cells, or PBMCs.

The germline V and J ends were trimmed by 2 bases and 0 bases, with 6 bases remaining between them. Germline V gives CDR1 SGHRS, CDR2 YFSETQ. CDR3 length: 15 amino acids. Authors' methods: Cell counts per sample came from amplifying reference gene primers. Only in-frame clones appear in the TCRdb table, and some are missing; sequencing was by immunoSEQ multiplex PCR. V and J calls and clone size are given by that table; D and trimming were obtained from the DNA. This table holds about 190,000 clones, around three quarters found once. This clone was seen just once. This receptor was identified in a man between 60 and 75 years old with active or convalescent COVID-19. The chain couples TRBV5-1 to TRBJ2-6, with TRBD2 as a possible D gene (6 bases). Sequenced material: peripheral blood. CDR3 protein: CASSFGSSGANVLTF. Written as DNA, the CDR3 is TGCGCCAGCAGCTTCGGGAGCTCTGGGGCCAACGTCCTGACTTTC.